The next 30 T cell receptor beta chains were all read from a single sample in a study of T cells in Graves' hyperthyroidism and ophthalmopathy. Authors of the study amplified TCR beta CDR3 regions from RNA transcripts. First-round RT-PCR of the TCR CDR3 relied on the HTBI primer set. TCRdb analysed the multiplex PCR reads with MiXCR anew, one entry per CDR3 protein. The sample shows a few hundred thousand distinct CDR3 sequences, approximately 44% of them seen only once. Sample: peripheral blood or thyroid tissue (not recorded which). These receptors originate from a woman aged 18-29 years with Graves' hyperthyroidism.

The gene calls are TRBV7-9 and TRBJ2-7; tentative D call: TRBD2 (6 bases). V dropped 5 bases and J dropped 1 base, with 18 bases sitting between them. This CDR3 comprises 16 residues. CDR1 and CDR2 (germline): SEHNR, FQNEAQ (reference sequence). The CDR3 bases are TGTGCCAGCAGCCTGAGTCTGGGAGGCTCTTCCTACGAGCAGTACTTC. Protein sequence: CASSLSLGGSSYEQYF.

This clonotype came up many times. The chain uses TRBV20-1 and TRBJ1-3, with D perhaps matching TRBD1 (6 bases). The CDR3 extends over 13 amino acids. Trimming cost V 3 bases and J 3 bases, with 9 bases left between them. Germline CDR1 and CDR2: DFQATT and SNEGSKA (reference sequence). The CDR3 spells CSARTGLGNTIYF. The CDR3 region has the DNA TGCAGTGCTAGGACAGGACTTGGAAACACCATATATTTT.

A note on this clonotype: This may be a read error: a much more frequent sequence differs by one nucleotide. The chain uses TRBV5-4 and TRBJ2-2; a weak D match, TRBD2 (6 bases). The length of the CDR3 is 15 residues. The germline V gene has CDR1 SGHNT and CDR2 YYREEE (reference sequence). The CDR3 is CASSLVAGNSGGLFF. Here the CDR3 DNA reads TGTGCCAGCAGCTTGGTGGCAGGGAACTCCGGGGGGCTGTTTTTT.

V is TRBV29-1 and J is TRBJ1-1, with D possibly matching TRBD1 (6 bases). Germline lookup yields CDR1 SQVTM and CDR2 ANQGSEA. Trimming removed 3 bases from V and 4 bases from J, with 12 bases in between. The CDR3 length is 13 residues. In nucleotides, the CDR3 is TGCAGCGTTGAGGGGCAGGGGATCACTGAAGCTTTCTTT. It specifies CSVEGQGITEAFF.

This clonotype was recorded many times. The V gene is TRBV7-6, the J gene TRBJ2-5; D remains unclear. Trimming stripped 2 bases from V and 5 bases from J, with 15 bases between. The CDR3 is 15 residues long. From germline, CDR1 is SGHVS and CDR2 FNYEAQ. The CDR3 spells CASSLTGGSHETQYF. The CDR3 bases are TGTGCCAGCAGCTTAACCGGTGGCAGTCACGAGACCCAGTACTTC.

V gene TRBV15 combines with J gene TRBJ2-5; 7 bases line up with TRBD1. CDR3 length: 14 amino acids. Germline CDR1 LNHNV, CDR2 YYDKDF (reference sequence). V lost 2 bases to trimming and J lost 1 base; unmatched junction nucleotides: 1. CDR3 amino acids: CATSRRDSQETQYF. Here the CDR3 DNA reads TGTGCCACCAGCAGAAGGGACAGCCAAGAGACCCAGTACTTC.

The V call is TRBV20-1, the J call TRBJ1-6, with TRBD1 identical over 9 bases. V lost 6 bases and J lost 15; bases outside the gene matches: 24. This CDR3 is built from 17 residues. In germline, CDR1 is DFQATT, CDR2 SNEGSKA (reference sequence). In DNA, the CDR3 is TGCAGTGCCATCATCAGGGGGCTACTAGCGGGACAGGGATACCTCCACTTT. It encodes CSAIIRGLLAGQGYLHF.

Comment on this clonotype: A single base separates this from a much larger clone, so it may be a read error. V and J are TRBV5-5 and TRBJ1-1; D may be TRBD1 (5 bases). The CDR3 has 15 residues. Germline V CDR1 and CDR2: SGHKS, YYEKEE (reference sequence). CDR3 DNA sequence: TGTGCCTGCAGCTTAACGGGGGGAAGGTTCACTGAAGCTTTCTTT. Its translation: CACSLTGGRFTEAFF.

This clonotype was observed at least ten times. The rearrangement joins TRBV10-3 to TRBJ2-2, with 9 bases identical to TRBD2. Germline trimming cut 0 bases from V and 6 bases from J; bases unmatched to any gene: 2. Per germline, CDR1 ENHRY and CDR2 SYGVKD. CDR3 size: 15 residues. This chain's CDR3 is CAISESVAGAGELFF. For the CDR3, the DNA is TGTGCCATCAGTGAGTCTGTAGCGGGAGCCGGGGAGCTGTTTTTT.

The chain joins TRBV6-6 to TRBJ1-5, with a tentative D call TRBD1 (6 bases). There are 14 residues in the CDR3. Germline V gives CDR1 MNHNY, CDR2 SVGAGI (reference sequence). V was pared by 0 bases and J by 9 bases, with 12 bases between. In DNA form, the CDR3 reads TGTGCCAGCAGTTACTCAGGGGGTGGGGGGCCCCAGCATTTT. Protein product: CASSYSGGGGPQHF.

This clonotype was seen a handful of times. The gene calls are TRBV6-5 and TRBJ1-4; D remains unclear. Germline lookup yields CDR1 MNHEY and CDR2 SVGAGI. CDR3 length equals 19 residues. V was pared by 7 bases and J by 1 base, with 25 bases between. The CDR3 reads CASIPKNPGWFRTNEKLFF. Written as DNA, the CDR3 is TGTGCCAGCATTCCTAAAAACCCGGGGTGGTTCCGAACTAATGAAAAACTGTTTTTT.

This clonotype was detected once. The chain is built from TRBV24-1 and TRBJ1-2, with TRBD1 matching over 9 bases. CDR1 and CDR2 (germline): KGHDR, SFDVKD. Unmatched junction bases numbered 7, after V lost 3 bases and J lost 6 bases. The CDR3 covers 15 residues. The CDR3: CATSDNRDRADGYTF. In nucleotides, the CDR3 is TGTGCCACCAGTGATAACCGGGACAGGGCGGATGGCTACACCTTC.

There are many counts of this clonotype. The J gene is TRBJ2-5, the V gene TRBV4-1, with TRBD1 matching 7 bases. CDR1 and CDR2 from the germline V gene are MGHRA and YSYEKL. CDR3 length: 15 amino acids. V lost 5 bases to trimming and J lost 5 bases; unmatched junction nucleotides: 11. This chain's CDR3 is CASSTRQGMRETQYF. The CDR3, as DNA: TGCGCCAGCAGCACCCGACAGGGCATGAGGGAGACCCAGTACTTC.

In the case of this clonotype: It may be a read error: a sequence one base away is much more abundant. The chain employs TRBV6-1 and TRBJ1-5, with TRBD1 identical over 7 bases. Germline-derived CDR1 and CDR2 are MNHNS and SASEGT. This CDR3 has 14 residues. CDR3 coding DNA: TGTGCCAGCAGCCCCCGACAGGGAGGACAGCCCCGGCATTTT. Protein sequence: CASSPRQGGQPRHF.

This clonotype occurred many times. The V and J genes are TRBV2 and TRBJ2-7, with D uncertain. Trimming cost V 6 bases and J 5 bases, with 5 bases left between them. CDR3 length equals 10 residues. Looked up from germline, CDR1 is SNHLY and CDR2 is FYNNEI. The CDR3 loop reads CASSRDEQYF. CDR3 DNA sequence: TGTGCCAGCAGCCGGGACGAGCAGTACTTC. Full variable domain (remainder filled in from reference TRBV2 and TRBJ2-7): EPEVTQTPSHQVTQMGQEVILRCVPISNHLYFYWYRQILGQKVEFLVSFYNNEISEKSEIFDDQFSVERPDGSNFTLKIRSTKLEDSAMYFCASSRDEQYFGPGTRLTVT.

This clonotype turned up a few times. The chain is built from TRBV9 and TRBJ2-7; TRBD2 matches at 10 bases. TRBJ2-1 matches the DNA end more closely, so the J call is doubtful. Germline assignment: CDR1 SGDLS and CDR2 YYNGEE. The CDR3 totals 15 residues. In nucleotides, the CDR3 is TGTGCCAGCAGCACCCGACTAGCGGGCCCCAATGAGCAGTTCTTC. Translation gives CASSTRLAGPNEQFF.

This clonotype has at least ten counts. The chain joins TRBV2 to TRBJ1-4; no definite D call. This CDR3 contains 14 residues. The V gene's germline CDR1 is SNHLY and CDR2 FYNNEI. The V gene lost 5 bases and the J gene lost 6 bases, with 13 bases spanning the gap. The CDR3, as DNA: TGTGCCAGCAGTCCAGGACGTTTGCATGAAAAACTGTTTTTT. This sequence encodes CASSPGRLHEKLFF.

This clonotype was observed many times. The chain carries TRBV12-3 or TRBV12-4 and TRBJ1-5; D remains ambiguous. This CDR3 is 13 amino acids long. Trimming took off 6 bases at V and 7 bases at J, with 13 bases between the two ends. CDR3 DNA: TGTGCCAGCAGCTTGAGGGTTGGGCAGCCCCAGCATTTT. Protein: CASSLRVGQPQHF.

The chain links TRBV2 to TRBJ2-7, with D possibly TRBD1 on 6 matching bases. Trimming removed 6 bases from V and 7 bases from J, with 16 bases in between. The CDR3 covers 13 residues. The germline CDR1 and CDR2 sequences are SNHLY and FYNNEI. The CDR3, as DNA: TGTGCCAGCAGGAACAGGGACGTGGGGGAGCAGTACTTC. As protein: CASRNRDVGEQYF.

This clonotype was counted a few times. Sequence at one end of the junction differs from germline and may be a read error. The V call is TRBV9, the J call TRBJ2-2; D is possibly TRBD2 (5 bases). The germline V gene has CDR1 SGDLS and CDR2 YYNGEE. The CDR3 sequence is 12 residues long. The CDR3 DNA reads as TGTGCCAGCGCGAGGAACACCGGGGAGCTGCTTTTT. This translates into CASARNTGELLF.

In this sample, this clonotype turned up many times. CDR3 bases: TGTGCCAGCAGCTCCGGGACGCACGGATATAGCAATCAGCCCCAGCATTTT. Its translation: CASSSGTHGYSNQPQHF. The V and J genes are TRBV5-6 and TRBJ1-5, with D perhaps TRBD1 (5 bases). The CDR3 extends over 17 amino acids. CDR1 and CDR2 from the germline V gene are SGHDT and YYEEEE. The V and J ends lost 3 bases and 0 bases respectively, with 16 bases between them. Complete variable domain (other parts from reference TRBV5-6 and TRBJ1-5): DAGVTQSPTHLIKTRGQQVTLRCSPKSGHDTVSWYQQALGQGPQFIFQYYEEEERQRGNFPDRFSGHQFPNYSSELNVNALLLGDSALYLCASSSGTHGYSNQPQHFGDGTRLSIL.

Many counts were recorded for this clonotype. The gene calls are TRBV29-1 and TRBJ2-7, with TRBD2 identical over 9 bases. V lost 7 bases, J lost 1 base, and 5 bases stayed unmatched. Germline CDR1 SQVTM, CDR2 ANQGSEA. This CDR3 is 13 amino acids long. CDR3 region: CSGRGRGSYEQYF. The CDR3, as DNA: TGCAGCGGACGCGGGAGGGGGTCCTACGAGCAGTACTTC.

This clonotype has a count of ten or more. The chain couples TRBV20-1 to TRBJ1-5; D uncertain. The ends were cut back, 1 base at V and 4 bases at J, with 8 bases in the middle. Germline lookup yields CDR1 DFQATT and CDR2 SNEGSKA (reference sequence). The length of the CDR3 is 13 residues. For the CDR3, the DNA is TGCAGTGCTAGAGGGACGGATAATCAGCCCCAGCATTTT. This translates into CSARGTDNQPQHF.

The chain employs TRBV29-1 and TRBJ2-7; D gene ambiguous. Looked up from germline, CDR1 is SQVTM and CDR2 is ANQGSEA. V lost 5 bases and J lost 3, with 14 bases in between. This CDR3 region has 13 residues. The CDR3 region has the DNA TGCAGCGTTAGTGGTGGCGGTTACTACGAGCAGTACTTC. This translates into CSVSGGGYYEQYF.

The rearrangement links TRBV7-9 to TRBJ2-7, with D perhaps TRBD1 (6 bases). Germline CDR1 SEHNR, CDR2 FQNEAQ (reference sequence). Trimming shortened V by 5 bases and J by 7 bases, and 12 bases separated the two germline ends. The CDR3 extends over 12 amino acids. CDR3 region: CASSPGDNEQYF. The CDR3 region has the DNA TGTGCCAGCAGCCCCGGGGACAATGAGCAGTACTTC.

The V gene is TRBV20-1, the J gene TRBJ2-3, with TRBD1 matching 7 bases. Trimming removed 1 base from V and 5 bases from J; junction bases left unmatched: 12. The CDR3 spans 16 residues. CDR1 is DFQATT, CDR2 SNEGSKA, per germline (reference sequence). CDR3 coding DNA: TGCAGTGCTAGAGCTCACGCACAGGGGACGAGAGATACGCAGTATTTT. It encodes CSARAHAQGTRDTQYF.

This clonotype has a count of ten or more. This chain uses TRBV5-1 with TRBJ2-7; possible D gene TRBD1, 6 bases. Trimming took 6 bases from V and 3 from J, leaving 16 bases between them. The V gene's germline CDR1 is SGHRS and CDR2 YFSETQ. The CDR3 extends over 14 amino acids. The CDR3: CASNLLGANYEQYF. In DNA form, the CDR3 reads TGCGCCAGCAACCTCCTGGGGGCGAACTACGAGCAGTACTTC.

Many counts were recorded for this clonotype. V usage is TRBV24-1 and J usage is TRBJ2-3; TRBD1 aligns across 8 bases. Germline lookup yields CDR1 KGHDR and CDR2 SFDVKD. The CDR3 sequence is 16 residues long. V gave up 3 bases and J gave up 1 base; unmatched junction bases: 5. CDR3 residues: CATSDDRDRRTDTQYF. The DNA of the CDR3 is TGTGCCACCAGTGATGACCGGGACAGGCGCACAGATACGCAGTATTTT.

In this sample, this clonotype turned up many times. The V gene is TRBV7-9, the J gene TRBJ2-6; 9 bases match TRBD1. Germline values: CDR1 SEHNR, CDR2 FQNEAQ (reference sequence). J was trimmed by 0 bases and V by 5 bases; bases with no gene match: 8. The CDR3 is 18 amino acids. CDR3 region: CASSSGQGSNSGANVLTF. In DNA, the CDR3 is TGTGCCAGCAGCAGCGGACAGGGGTCCAACTCTGGGGCCAACGTCCTGACTTTC.

The rearrangement links TRBV20-1 to TRBJ2-7, with 9 bases identical to TRBD2. The germline gives CDR1 DFQATT, CDR2 SNEGSKA (reference sequence). The CDR3 loop spans 15 amino acids. V trimming: 4 bases; J trimming: 3 bases; junction bases outside the gene matches: 10. CDR3 amino acids: CSATIKLAGDYEQYF. CDR3 coding DNA: TGCAGTGCTACCATCAAATTAGCGGGAGACTACGAGCAGTACTTC.